This TCR beta chain was sequenced for a study of shared clonotypes between healthy human individuals. This clone was picked up a small number of times. CDR3 size: 17 residues. Germline CDR1 SGDLS, CDR2 YYNGEE. Unmatched junction bases numbered 18, after V lost 4 bases and J lost 7 bases. Measured with immunoSEQ multiplex PCR; TCRdb has only the in-frame clones, and not every one. The data contain around 430,000 clones, about 76% of them singletons. The chain is built from TRBV9 and TRBJ1-2, with 8 bases that match TRBD1. Material: PBMCs. The receptor was derived from a woman in her 40s in good health. Some clones in this sample may be carry-over from other donors' samples. The CDR3 nucleotides are TGTGCCAGCAGCCCTCTCATCTCAGGACAGGGACCGGGTGGCTACACCTTC. This gives the protein CASSPLISGQGPGGYTF. Drawing the rest from reference TRBV9 and TRBJ1-2, the complete variable domain is DSGVTQTPKHLITATGQRVTLRCSPRSGDLSVYWYQQSLDQGLQFLIQYYNGEERAKGNILERFSAQQFPDLHSELNLSSLELGDSALYFCASSPLISGQGPGGYTFGSGTRLTVV.